The 26 T cell receptor beta chains below all came from one sample that was sequenced in a study of cytomegalovirus exposure and HLA in healthy donors. PCR primers comprised 60 Vbeta and 13 Jbeta primers. TCRdb keeps only in-frame clones here, not all; method: immunoSEQ multiplex PCR. The sample includes 100,000 to 150,000 clones. Material: PBMCs. The receptor source for this set is a man in his late teens or twenties in good health and CMV-seronegative.

The gene calls are TRBV11-2 and TRBJ2-7; D is uncertain. Trimming removed 4 bases at V and 0 bases at J, with 7 bases between. Germline CDR1 SGHAT, CDR2 FQNNGV. This CDR3 spans 13 amino acids. This CDR3 reads CASSSPNSYEQYF. CDR3 sequence (DNA): TGTGCCAGCAGCTCCCCAAACTCCTACGAGCAGTACTTC.

The rearrangement links TRBV7-9 to TRBJ1-1; no clear D. The CDR3 is 11 amino acids. V shed 7 bases and J shed 2 bases, with 5 bases lying between them. Germline V gives CDR1 SEHNR, CDR2 FQNEAQ (reference sequence). The CDR3 sequence: CASIYNTEAFF. The CDR3, as DNA: TGTGCCAGCATCTATAACACTGAAGCTTTCTTT.

The rearrangement joins TRBV20-1 to TRBJ2-1; unclear D gene. Germline loops: CDR1 DFQATT, CDR2 SNEGSKA (reference sequence). Between the trimmed V and J ends, which lost 5 bases and 4 bases, there was a span of 3 bases. The CDR3 extends over 10 amino acids. CDR3 protein: CSALYNEQFF. The CDR3 nucleotides read TGCAGTGCTCTATACAATGAGCAGTTCTTC.

As concerns this clone: A junction boundary mismatches the germline segment, possibly from a read error. The chain carries TRBV5-6 and TRBJ2-7, with TRBD1 matching over 7 bases. Germline CDR1 is SGHDT and CDR2 is YYEEEE. This CDR3 is built from 13 residues. The DNA of the CDR3 is TGTGACAGCAGTACAGGGGTACCCTACGAGCAGTACTTC. Amino acid sequence: CDSSTGVPYEQYF.

As DNA, the CDR3 is TGTGCCAGCAGTCTCGGACTAGCGGGAGAATACGAGCAGTACTTC. It encodes CASSLGLAGEYEQYF. The rearrangement joins TRBV6-1 to TRBJ2-7; 13 nucleotides match TRBD2. Germline trimming cut 5 bases from V and 4 bases from J; bases unmatched to any gene: 5. This CDR3 is built from 15 residues. CDR1 MNHNS and CDR2 SASEGT come from the germline V gene.

The DNA of the CDR3 is TGTGCCAGCAGCGCCGGACAGGGGGCAGGCTACACCTTC. Protein sequence: CASSAGQGAGYTF. The rearrangement uses TRBV7-3 and TRBJ1-2, with 11 bases that match TRBD1. V lost 5 bases and J lost 8; bases outside the gene matches: 4. The CDR3 spans 13 residues. CDR1 and CDR2 from the germline V gene are SGHTA and FQGTGA.

This chain links TRBV9 with TRBJ2-3, with a weak D call TRBD2 (5 bases). This CDR3 contains 12 residues. The germline V and J ends were trimmed by 7 bases and 3 bases, with 9 bases remaining between them. Germline V gene sequence: CDR1 SGDLS, CDR2 YYNGEE. The DNA for the CDR3 is TGTGCCAGCTCGAGGGCAACAGATACGCAGTATTTT. Translating it yields CASSRATDTQYF.

V usage is TRBV5-1 and J usage is TRBJ2-2; possibly TRBD1 for D (6 bases). Germline lookup yields CDR1 SGHRS and CDR2 YFSETQ. There are 16 residues in the CDR3. Trimming removed 2 bases at V and 6 bases at J, with 17 bases between. The CDR3 region has the DNA TGCGCCAGCAGCTTTACCGTGGACAGAGGGTCCGGGGAGCTGTTTTTT. Amino acid sequence: CASSFTVDRGSGELFF.

V gene TRBV7-2 combines with J gene TRBJ1-5, with 10 bases matching TRBD1. V was pared by 0 bases and J by 3 bases, with 2 bases of the junction left unmatched. CDR3 length: 16 residues. Germline V lookup: CDR1 SGHTA, CDR2 FQGNSA. CDR3 sequence reads: CASSLAGQGNNQPQHF. In nucleotides, the CDR3 is TGTGCCAGCAGCTTAGCGGGACAGGGGAACAATCAGCCCCAGCATTTT.

The chain links TRBV18 to TRBJ2-7; 9 positions agree with TRBD1. CDR1 is KGHSH and CDR2 is LQKENI in the germline V gene. V trimming: 6 bases; J trimming: 3 bases; junction bases outside the gene matches: 6. This CDR3 is 14 amino acids long. The DNA for the CDR3 is TGTGCCAGCTCGTACGGACAGGGGAACTACGAGCAGTACTTC. Encoded protein: CASSYGQGNYEQYF.

The genes are TRBV6-5 and TRBJ2-5; 9 bases line up with TRBD1. This CDR3 is 13 amino acids long. V lost 6 bases to trimming and J lost 5 bases; unmatched junction nucleotides: 4. Germline lookup yields CDR1 MNHEY and CDR2 SVGAGI. The DNA for the CDR3 is TGTGCCAGCAGGAGACAGGGGGGTGAGACCCAGTACTTC. This codes for CASRRQGGETQYF.

The chain joins TRBV6-5 to TRBJ1-1; D remains unclear. This CDR3 is built from 14 residues. Germline CDR1 reads MNHEY; CDR2 reads SVGAGI. The ends were cut back, 0 bases at V and 1 base at J, with 6 bases in the middle. CDR3 amino acids: CASSYSTGNTEAFF. The CDR3 nucleotides are TGTGCCAGCAGTTACTCGACGGGGAACACTGAAGCTTTCTTT.

The chain employs TRBV4-2 and TRBJ1-1; D is unclear. The CDR3 is made up of 15 amino acids. Germline V lookup: CDR1 LGHNA, CDR2 YNFKEQ. The V gene lost 3 bases and the J gene lost 1 base, with 12 bases spanning the gap. CDR3 nucleotides: TGTGCCAGCAGCCAGGTTAACACAAGGAACACTGAAGCTTTCTTT. Its protein product is CASSQVNTRNTEAFF.

The gene calls are TRBV10-1 and TRBJ2-5, with D perhaps matching TRBD1 (6 bases). The germline V gene encodes CDR1 WNHNN and CDR2 SYGVQD (reference sequence). The length of the CDR3 is 13 residues. The V gene lost 3 bases and the J gene lost 4 bases, with 9 bases spanning the gap. The CDR3 DNA reads TGCGCCAGCAGTGATAGGACAGTAGAGACCCAGTACTTC. Residues: CASSDRTVETQYF.

This chain links TRBV28 with TRBJ1-5; possibly TRBD1 for D (5 bases). Germline V gene data show CDR1 as MDHEN and CDR2 as SYDVKM. Trimming removed 9 bases at V and 1 base at J, with 13 bases between. The CDR3 totals 14 residues. The chain's CDR3 is CASRIQASNQPQHF. The DNA for the CDR3 is TGTGCCAGTCGGATACAGGCCAGCAATCAGCCCCAGCATTTT.

The rearrangement uses TRBV5-1 and TRBJ2-2, with D possibly being TRBD1 (6 bases). V lost 4 bases, J lost 7 bases, and 14 bases lay in between. Per germline, CDR1 SGHRS and CDR2 YFSETQ. This CDR3 spans 14 amino acids. CDR3 amino acids: CASSKQGLDGELFF. DNA for the CDR3: TGCGCCAGCAGCAAGCAGGGGTTAGACGGGGAGCTGTTTTTT.

This chain links TRBV27 with TRBJ1-1; 9 positions agree with TRBD1. The CDR3 contains 15 residues. Germline V CDR1 and CDR2: MNHEY, SMNVEV (reference sequence). Germline trimming cut 9 bases from V and 1 base from J; bases unmatched to any gene: 9. This CDR3 is CASRDRERSNTEAFF. The DNA of the CDR3 is TGTGCCAGTAGGGACAGGGAGCGGTCGAACACTGAAGCTTTCTTT.

The V and J genes are TRBV7-9 and TRBJ1-1, with TRBD1 identical over 11 bases. The CDR3 consists of 15 residues. With 5 bases clipped from V and 5 bases from J, the junction kept 7 bases outside the gene matches. The germline V gene encodes CDR1 SEHNR and CDR2 FQNEAQ (reference sequence). The CDR3 loop is CASSPRDRGTTEAFF. For the CDR3, the DNA is TGTGCCAGCAGCCCTCGGGACAGGGGGACGACTGAAGCTTTCTTT.

The genes are TRBV18 and TRBJ1-1; D is perhaps TRBD1 (5 bases). Germline CDR1 reads KGHSH; CDR2 reads LQKENI. CDR3 size: 16 residues. V lost 0 bases and J 0 bases, leaving 11 bases between the germline ends. CDR3 residues: CASSPPTGNMNTEAFF. DNA of the CDR3: TGTGCCAGCTCACCACCTACAGGAAACATGAACACTGAAGCTTTCTTT.

The genes are TRBV7-9 and TRBJ1-2, with unresolved D. CDR3 length: 12 residues. The V end was cut by 2 bases, the J end by 3 bases, with 4 bases between. Germline V lookup: CDR1 SEHNR, CDR2 FQNEAQ (reference sequence). The CDR3 bases are TGTGCCAGCAGCTTACGAGACTATGGCTACACCTTC. This sequence encodes CASSLRDYGYTF.

Worth noting for this clone: At one end, the junction sequence differs from germline, possibly due to a read error. CDR3 region: CASSPDRGTSGSGTF. The CDR3 region has the DNA TGTGCCAGCTCACCGGATCGAGGGACTAGCGGGAGCGGAACCTTC. The chain uses TRBV18 and TRBJ2-7; 14 nucleotides agree with TRBD2. The CDR3 is 15 amino acids. The germline gives CDR1 KGHSH, CDR2 LQKENI.

The chain employs TRBV30 and TRBJ1-2; D call uncertain. V dropped 8 bases and J dropped 0 bases, with 13 bases sitting between them. From germline, CDR1 is GTSNPN and CDR2 SVGIG (reference sequence). The CDR3 contains 13 residues. The CDR3 DNA reads as TGTGCCCGAAACGCCCTAGCTAACTATGGCTACACCTTC. Residues: CARNALANYGYTF.

The V call is TRBV4-1, the J call TRBJ1-2, with D tentatively TRBD1 (6 bases). CDR1 is MGHRA, CDR2 YSYEKL, per germline. V dropped 0 bases and J dropped 4 bases, with 12 bases sitting between them. This CDR3 spans 15 amino acids. CDR3 protein: CASSQEETGVYGYTF. DNA for the CDR3: TGCGCCAGCAGCCAAGAGGAGACAGGAGTCTATGGCTACACCTTC.

DNA of the CDR3: TGTGCCAGCAGCTTAGCAGAGAGTCAGCCCCAGCATTTT. Protein: CASSLAESQPQHF. The rearrangement uses TRBV7-6 and TRBJ1-5; D gene uncertain. The CDR3 loop spans 13 amino acids. The germline V and J ends were trimmed by 0 bases and 6 bases, with 6 bases remaining between them. Germline CDR1 is SGHVS and CDR2 is FNYEAQ.

The chain's CDR3 is CASSLGGMFRNQPQHF. In DNA form, the CDR3 reads TGTGCCAGCAGTTTAGGGGGGATGTTCCGTAATCAGCCCCAGCATTTT. The rearrangement joins TRBV28 to TRBJ1-5; tentative D call: TRBD1 (5 bases). V was shortened by 2 bases and J by 4 bases, with 15 bases between the two germline ends. Germline loops: CDR1 MDHEN, CDR2 SYDVKM. The CDR3 is 16 residues long.

The chain carries TRBV19 and TRBJ1-5; tentatively, D is TRBD1 (6 bases). There are 17 residues in the CDR3. Germline lookup yields CDR1 LNHDA and CDR2 SQIVND (reference sequence). V lost 9 bases, J lost 6 bases, and 27 bases lay in between. CDR3 coding DNA: TGTGCCAGCCGGGTGGGGAGCTCAGGGGAGCAAGGTCAGCCCCAGCATTTT. Its translation is CASRVGSSGEQGQPQHF.